This TCR beta chain was obtained from a study of regulatory T cells in long-lasting Graves disease. Many counts were recorded for this clonotype. Its antigen is unknown. Study results and caveats: Comparison showed that persistent patients shared more public clonotypes (about 2,700) than new patients (966).

The CDR3 totals 14 residues. Germline assignment: CDR1 SGHRS and CDR2 YFSETQ. Trimming removed 4 bases from V and 5 bases from J; junction bases left unmatched: 8. Time point indicated: newly diagnosed GD, antithyroid drugs for less than 3 months. Extracted PBMC RNA gave rise to the TCR library. Libraries of TCR beta came from iRepertoire HTBI primers plus Arm-PCR of CDR3 regions. MiXCR was run by TCRdb on the multiplex PCR reads, yielding one entry per CDR3 protein. The sample records about 530,000 distinct CDR3 sequences, more than 15% being singletons. These same data were also listed under a study on T cells in Graves' hyperthyroidism and ophthalmopathy.

This sequence joins TRBV5-1 and TRBJ2-5, with TRBD2 matching 7 bases. The TCR comes from a woman aged 40-65 years with Graves disease. Sequencing used peripheral blood mononuclear cells (PBMCs), obtained at new diagnosis, from a patient treated with antithyroid drugs. CDR3 sequence reads: CASSGGQGGETQYF. The CDR3 DNA reads TGCGCCAGCAGCGGAGGGCAGGGAGGGGAGACCCAGTACTTC.